This T cell receptor (beta chain) is from a study of Ad26.COV2.S vaccination and SARS-CoV-2 variants. Germline loops: CDR1 SGDLS, CDR2 YYNGEE. There are 14 residues in the CDR3. The ends were cut back, 0 bases at V and 4 bases at J, with 10 bases in the middle. Sequencing used immunoSEQ multiplex PCR; TCRdb keeps in-frame clones, though not all of them. The data hold some 450,000 clones, with about nine tenths observed a single time. Described treatment: over 15 received Ad26.COV2.S at low or high dose, single or two shots; 5 received placebo; per-sample allocation not given. Material that was analyzed had been drawn on day 63 after the first vaccine or placebo injection.

The rearrangement links TRBV9 to TRBJ1-1, with D maybe TRBD1 (6 bases). The receptor was derived from a person between 18 and 65 years old who received the Ad26.COV2.S COVID-19 vaccine or a placebo. The sample consisted of peripheral blood, taken in a trial of Ad26.COV2.S vaccine versus placebo. CDR3 in amino acids: CASSVGVRGTEAFF. CDR3 DNA: TGTGCCAGCAGCGTAGGAGTCAGGGGCACTGAAGCTTTCTTT.